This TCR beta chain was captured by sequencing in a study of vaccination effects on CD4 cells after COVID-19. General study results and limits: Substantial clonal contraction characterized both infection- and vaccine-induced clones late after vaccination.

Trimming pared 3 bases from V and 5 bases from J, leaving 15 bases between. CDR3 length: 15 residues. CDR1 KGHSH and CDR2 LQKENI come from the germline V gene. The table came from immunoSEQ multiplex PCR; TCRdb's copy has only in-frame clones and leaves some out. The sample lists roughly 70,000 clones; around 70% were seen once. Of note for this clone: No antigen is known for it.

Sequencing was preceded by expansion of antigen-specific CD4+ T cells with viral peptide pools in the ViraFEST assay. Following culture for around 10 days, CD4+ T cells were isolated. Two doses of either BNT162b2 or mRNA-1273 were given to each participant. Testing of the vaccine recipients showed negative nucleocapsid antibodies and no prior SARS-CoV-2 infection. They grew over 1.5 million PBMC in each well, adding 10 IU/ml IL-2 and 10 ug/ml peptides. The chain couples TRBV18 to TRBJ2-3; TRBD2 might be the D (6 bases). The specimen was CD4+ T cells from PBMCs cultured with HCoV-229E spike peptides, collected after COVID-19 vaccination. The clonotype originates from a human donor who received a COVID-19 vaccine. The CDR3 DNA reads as TGTGCCAGCTCACCCCGGGTGGTCGGGGGAGATACGCAGTATTTT. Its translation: CASSPRVVGGDTQYF.